What follows are 25 T cell receptor beta chains derived from one specimen sequenced in a study of response to subunit inactivated influenza vaccine. Via MiXCR, TCRdb re-called the RT-PCR reads, giving one row per CDR3 protein. The table has around 580,000 distinct CDR3 sequences, approximately 15% seen once; the top ten hold around 10%. The source was PBMCs from blood, collected 11 to 12 days after vaccination. These receptor sequences come from a man in his fifties or sixties who received an inactivated influenza vaccine.

This chain uses TRBV12-3 or TRBV12-4 with TRBJ2-7; D assignment may be TRBD1 or TRBD2 (5 bases each). With 1 base removed from V and 1 base from J, the gap between germline ends came to 11 bases. This CDR3 spans 15 amino acids. DNA of the CDR3: TGTGCCAGCAGTTTAGGGGGGACGGCATCCTACGAGCAGTACTTC. This sequence encodes CASSLGGTASYEQYF.

This rearrangement joins TRBV11-2 to TRBJ1-1; TRBD1 matches 9 bases. There are 17 residues in the CDR3. J lost 3 bases, V lost 0 bases, and 8 bases had no gene match. The germline gives CDR1 SGHAT, CDR2 FQNNGV. In nucleotides, the CDR3 is TGTGCCAGCAGCTTAGATGTGGGGACAGGGTCGTACACTGAAGCTTTCTTT. Residues: CASSLDVGTGSYTEAFF.

This clonotype came up a few times. The V call is TRBV12-3 or TRBV12-4, the J call TRBJ2-7; D gene unclear. The CDR3 has 13 residues. V lost 3 bases, J lost 5 bases, and 11 bases lay in between. This CDR3 reads CASSFPGFHEQYF. The DNA for the CDR3 is TGTGCCAGCAGTTTTCCGGGTTTCCACGAGCAGTACTTC.

This clonotype was seen more than once but under ten times. The chain recombines TRBV12-3 or TRBV12-4 with TRBJ2-2; 10 bases line up with TRBD2. The CDR3 extends over 16 amino acids. Trimming cost V 8 bases and J 4 bases; bases outside gene matches: 10. The CDR3 loop is CASLAQRGGITGELFF. For the CDR3, the DNA is TGTGCCAGCCTGGCCCAGCGGGGGGGCATCACCGGGGAGCTGTTTTTT.

This sequence joins TRBV7-2 and TRBJ1-1; 12 bases are a match to TRBD1. From germline, CDR1 is SGHTA and CDR2 FQGNSA. CDR3 size: 17 residues. The junction had 4 bases not matched to a gene; V was cut back by 2 bases and J by 0 bases. CDR3 sequence: CASSLTGQGAMNTEAFF. The CDR3 coding sequence is TGTGCCAGCAGCTTAACGGGACAGGGGGCGATGAACACTGAAGCTTTCTTT.

This clonotype was detected a few times. J is TRBJ2-5 and V is TRBV4-1; D remains ambiguous. The V end was cut by 2 bases, the J end by 1 base, with 11 bases between. Germline CDR1 and CDR2: MGHRA and YSYEKL. The CDR3 length is 15 residues. The CDR3 region has the DNA TGCGCCAGCAGCCAAAGTCTAGTAGCCCAAGAGACCCAGTACTTC. Protein product: CASSQSLVAQETQYF.

This clonotype was counted between two and nine times. The rearrangement joins TRBV3-1 to TRBJ2-2, with TRBD2 matching 10 bases. After removal of 1 base from V and 2 bases from J, the junction contained 19 bases not matched to a gene. Germline assignment: CDR1 LGHDT and CDR2 YNNKEL (reference sequence). CDR3 length equals 22 residues. This chain's CDR3 is CASSQVYAHSGRSPSNTGELFF. CDR3 DNA: TGTGCCAGCAGCCAAGTCTACGCACATAGCGGGAGGTCCCCGTCCAACACCGGGGAGCTGTTTTTT. Based on the CDR3 plus reference TRBV3-1 and TRBJ2-2, the full variable domain is DTAVSQTPKYLVTQMGNDKSIKCEQNLGHDTMYWYKQDSKKFLKIMFSYNNKELIINETVPNRFSPKSPDKAHLNLHINSLELGDSAVYFCASSQVYAHSGRSPSNTGELFFGEGSRLTVL.

The chain employs TRBV7-8 and TRBJ2-1; a weak D match, TRBD1 (5 bases). V lost 1 base and J lost 8, with 12 bases in between. CDR3 size: 14 residues. Germline V gene data show CDR1 as SGHVS and CDR2 as FQNEAQ. CDR3 bases: TGTGCCAGCAGCTTAGGCCAGGGTTGGTATGAGCAGTTCTTC. Protein sequence: CASSLGQGWYEQFF.

The rearrangement uses TRBV5-1 and TRBJ1-5; D is uncertain. Trimming took off 0 bases at V and 5 bases at J, with 9 bases between the two ends. The germline V gene has CDR1 SGHRS and CDR2 YFSETQ. The CDR3 has 14 amino acids. The CDR3 region has the DNA TGCGCCAGCAGCTTGGATGGGTCCTATCAGCCCCAGCATTTT. Translation gives CASSLDGSYQPQHF.

The rearrangement links TRBV4-3 to TRBJ2-3; 7 nucleotides agree with TRBD2. Germline lookup yields CDR1 LGHNA and CDR2 YSLEER. CDR3 length equals 14 residues. With V trimmed by 1 base and J by 10 bases, 8 bases remained unmatched. For the CDR3, the DNA is TGCGCCAGCAGCCAAGGGACTAGGCGAGGGGCGCAGTATTTT. It translates to CASSQGTRRGAQYF.

Only a few counts were recorded for this clonotype. The chain couples TRBV29-1 to TRBJ2-7; D gene unclear. The V gene lost 0 bases and the J gene lost 3 bases, with 6 bases spanning the gap. This CDR3 spans 12 amino acids. Germline V gene lookup returns CDR1 SQVTM and CDR2 ANQGSEA. The CDR3 nucleotides read TGCAGCGTTGAAGAAGGGCTCTACGAGCAGTACTTC. The encoded protein is CSVEEGLYEQYF.

The gene calls are TRBV6-5 and TRBJ2-1, with D perhaps assigned TRBD1 or TRBD2 (6 bases each). The CDR3 is 17 amino acids. V lost 0 bases and J 6 bases, leaving 18 bases between the germline ends. Germline V gives CDR1 MNHEY, CDR2 SVGAGI. CDR3 nucleotide sequence: TGTGCCAGCAGTTACTCGATTTGGACTAAGGGGGTCAATGAGCAGTTCTTC. This gives the protein CASSYSIWTKGVNEQFF.

Only a few counts were recorded for this clonotype. The chain combines TRBV7-3 with TRBJ2-3, with a possible D match to TRBD2 (5 bases). The germline V gene has CDR1 SGHTA and CDR2 FQGTGA. This CDR3 region has 15 residues. Between the trimmed V and J ends, which lost 4 bases and 4 bases, there was a span of 15 bases. CDR3 residues: CASSSTGLLADTQYF. In nucleotides, the CDR3 is TGTGCCAGCAGCTCAACCGGACTCTTGGCAGATACGCAGTATTTT.

The CDR3 loop is CASSLGPPSGSSHNEQFF. CDR3 bases: TGTGCCAGCAGCTTAGGCCCACCTAGCGGGAGTTCTCACAATGAGCAGTTCTTC. The chain combines TRBV7-6 with TRBJ2-1; TRBD2 matches 10 bases. Germline V gene sequence: CDR1 SGHVS, CDR2 FNYEAQ. The CDR3 has 18 amino acids. The V gene end was trimmed by 1 base and the J gene end by 5 bases; junction bases not matched to a gene: 11.

This chain connects TRBV7-3 to TRBJ2-3; tentative D call: TRBD2 (6 bases). V was clipped by 7 bases and J by 8 bases, with 16 bases between them. Germline CDR1 is SGHTA and CDR2 is FQGTGA. The CDR3 is 13 amino acids. This CDR3 reads CASTGQAGSTQYF. In DNA form, the CDR3 reads TGTGCCAGCACAGGGCAAGCGGGTTCTACGCAGTATTTT.

This rearrangement joins TRBV20-1 to TRBJ2-5; 7 nucleotides align to TRBD2. This CDR3 contains 16 residues. V was clipped by 1 base and J by 4 bases; unmatched bases: 12. Germline CDR1 is DFQATT and CDR2 is SNEGSKA (reference sequence). The CDR3 reads CSARGGGAGLRETQYF. CDR3 bases: TGCAGTGCTAGAGGAGGAGGAGCGGGGCTGCGAGAGACCCAGTACTTC.

The chain joins TRBV15 to TRBJ2-3; TRBD2 agrees at 7 bases. J was trimmed by 6 bases and V by 2 bases; bases with no gene match: 11. Germline lookup yields CDR1 LNHNV and CDR2 YYDKDF (reference sequence). The CDR3 spans 16 residues. The CDR3 sequence is CATSRYLSGYTDTQYF. The DNA of the CDR3 is TGTGCCACCAGCAGATACCTTAGCGGGTATACCGATACGCAGTATTTT.

The chain is built from TRBV11-2 and TRBJ1-5; 9 bases fit TRBD1. Germline V lookup: CDR1 SGHAT, CDR2 FQNNGV. V shed 0 bases, J shed 0 bases, and the junction held 6 bases outside the gene matches. The CDR3 runs to 18 residues. DNA for the CDR3: TGTGCCAGCAGCTTAGAGGGACAGGGTCTTGGTAGCAATCAGCCCCAGCATTTT. Translating it yields CASSLEGQGLGSNQPQHF.

There are a few counts of this clonotype. The chain couples TRBV28 to TRBJ2-7; 10 bases agree with TRBD2. The CDR3 totals 15 residues. Trimming at V came to 3 bases and at J to 5 bases, leaving 7 bases not matched to a gene. Looked up from germline, CDR1 is MDHEN and CDR2 is SYDVKM. The CDR3 protein is CASSLPGTSDHEQYF. Written as DNA, the CDR3 is TGTGCCAGCAGTTTGCCCGGGACTAGCGACCACGAGCAGTACTTC.

About this clonotype itself: A much larger clonotype is one base distant, so this may be a read error. The CDR3 does not close with the conserved phenylalanine or tryptophan, likely indicating a read error. The V gene is TRBV2, the J gene TRBJ2-3; possibly TRBD1 for D (5 bases). Germline CDR1 is SNHLY and CDR2 is FYNNEI. The CDR3 is 14 amino acids. V lost 3 bases, J lost 6 bases, and 13 bases lay in between. The CDR3 protein is CASSDGQGKDTQYI. CDR3 nucleotide sequence: TGTGCCAGCAGTGACGGGCAGGGAAAGGATACGCAGTATATT.

This clonotype was recorded at least ten times. The rearrangement uses TRBV4-1 and TRBJ2-5; unclear D gene. The CDR3 spans 16 residues. The V end was cut by 0 bases, the J end by 1 base, with 12 bases between. Germline V gene data show CDR1 as MGHRA and CDR2 as YSYEKL. CDR3 bases: TGCGCCAGCAGCCAAGATTATATTGGTATCCAAGAGACCCAGTACTTC. Translation gives CASSQDYIGIQETQYF.

The rearrangement joins TRBV27 to TRBJ1-2; the D gene is possibly TRBD1 (6 bases). Between the trimmed V and J ends, which lost 5 bases and 4 bases, there was a span of 14 bases. CDR1 MNHEY and CDR2 SMNVEV come from the germline V gene (reference sequence). This CDR3 has 14 residues. The CDR3, as DNA: TGTGCCAGCAGTCGATCCGGGACACTCTATGGCTACACCTTC. Protein product: CASSRSGTLYGYTF.

The chain links TRBV12-3 or TRBV12-4 to TRBJ1-5, with TRBD1 matching 9 bases. V lost 8 bases to trimming and J lost 7 bases; unmatched junction nucleotides: 12. This CDR3 is 15 amino acids long. Here the CDR3 reads CASGDREMVKQPQHF. The CDR3, as DNA: TGTGCCAGCGGGGACAGGGAGATGGTCAAACAGCCCCAGCATTTT.

This clonotype turned up a few times. The rearrangement uses TRBV11-2 and TRBJ2-7; the match to TRBD1 covers 7 bases. The CDR3 sequence is 16 residues long. V shed 1 base, J shed 0 bases, and the junction held 6 bases outside the gene matches. Looked up from germline, CDR1 is SGHAT and CDR2 is FQNNGV. CDR3 amino acids: CASSLAWDRSSYEQYF. CDR3 nucleotides: TGTGCCAGCAGCTTAGCCTGGGACAGAAGCTCCTACGAGCAGTACTTC.

CDR3 DNA: TGTGCCAGCAGCGTAGAGGCAGGGACCGATTCACCCCTCCACTTT. This translates into CASSVEAGTDSPLHF. This rearrangement joins TRBV9 to TRBJ1-6; maybe TRBD1 (5 bases). The CDR3 length is 15 residues. Trimming took 0 bases from V and 8 from J, leaving 12 bases between them. Germline assignment: CDR1 SGDLS and CDR2 YYNGEE.